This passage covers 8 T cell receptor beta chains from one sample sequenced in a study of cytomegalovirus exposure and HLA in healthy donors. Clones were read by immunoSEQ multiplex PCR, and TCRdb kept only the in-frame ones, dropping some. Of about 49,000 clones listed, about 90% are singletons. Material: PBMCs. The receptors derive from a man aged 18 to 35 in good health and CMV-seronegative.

CDR3 in DNA: TGTGCCAGCAGCCAGACGGACAGGTCGAACACTGAAGCTTTCTTT. Residues: CASSQTDRSNTEAFF. The gene calls are TRBV5-6 and TRBJ1-1; 7 bases are shared with TRBD1. V shed 4 bases, J shed 1 base, and the junction held 7 bases outside the gene matches. The CDR3 length is 15 residues. From germline, CDR1 is SGHDT and CDR2 YYEEEE. Filled out from reference TRBV5-6 and TRBJ1-1, the complete variable domain reads DAGVTQSPTHLIKTRGQQVTLRCSPKSGHDTVSWYQQALGQGPQFIFQYYEEEERQRGNFPDRFSGHQFPNYSSELNVNALLLGDSALYLCASSQTDRSNTEAFFGQGTRLTVV.

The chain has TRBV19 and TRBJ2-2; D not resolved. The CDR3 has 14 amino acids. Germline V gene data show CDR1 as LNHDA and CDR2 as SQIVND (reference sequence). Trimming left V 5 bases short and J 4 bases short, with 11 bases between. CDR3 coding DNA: TGTGCCAGTAGTTCCACGGGTAGCACCGGGGAGCTGTTTTTT. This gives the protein CASSSTGSTGELFF.

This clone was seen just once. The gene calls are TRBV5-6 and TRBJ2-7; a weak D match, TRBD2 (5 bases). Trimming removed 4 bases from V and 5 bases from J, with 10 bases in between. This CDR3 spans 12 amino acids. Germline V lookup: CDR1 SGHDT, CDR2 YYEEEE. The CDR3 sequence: CASSRAADEQYF. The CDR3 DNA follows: TGTGCCAGCAGCCGGGCAGCGGACGAGCAGTACTTC. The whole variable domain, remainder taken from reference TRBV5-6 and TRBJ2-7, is DAGVTQSPTHLIKTRGQQVTLRCSPKSGHDTVSWYQQALGQGPQFIFQYYEEEERQRGNFPDRFSGHQFPNYSSELNVNALLLGDSALYLCASSRAADEQYFGPGTRLTVT.

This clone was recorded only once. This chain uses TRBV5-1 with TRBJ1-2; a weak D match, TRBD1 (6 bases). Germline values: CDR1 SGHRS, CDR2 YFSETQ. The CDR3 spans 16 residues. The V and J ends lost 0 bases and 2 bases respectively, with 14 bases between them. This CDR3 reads CASSLAEGGGNYGYTF. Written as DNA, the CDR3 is TGCGCCAGCAGCTTGGCCGAAGGGGGGGGGAACTATGGCTACACCTTC.

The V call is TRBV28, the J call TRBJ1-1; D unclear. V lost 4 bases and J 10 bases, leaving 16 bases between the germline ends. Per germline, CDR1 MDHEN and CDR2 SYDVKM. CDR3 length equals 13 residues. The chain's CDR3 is CASSSAGFLGAFF. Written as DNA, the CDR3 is TGTGCCAGCAGTTCCGCGGGGTTTCTAGGAGCTTTCTTT.

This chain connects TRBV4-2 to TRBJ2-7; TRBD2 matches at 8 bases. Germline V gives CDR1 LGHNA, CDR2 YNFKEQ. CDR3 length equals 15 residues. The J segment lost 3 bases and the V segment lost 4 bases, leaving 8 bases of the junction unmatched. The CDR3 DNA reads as TGTGCCAGCAGCCCACGGGCGGGGGGCTTCTACGAGCAGTACTTC. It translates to CASSPRAGGFYEQYF.

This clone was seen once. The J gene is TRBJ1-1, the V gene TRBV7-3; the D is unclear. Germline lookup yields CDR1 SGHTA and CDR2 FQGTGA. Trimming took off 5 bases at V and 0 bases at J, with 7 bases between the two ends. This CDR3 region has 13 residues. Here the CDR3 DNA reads TGTGCCAGCAGCCCCCAGTTGAACACTGAAGCTTTCTTT. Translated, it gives CASSPQLNTEAFF.

CDR3 loop: CASGRIGGTDEQYF. The DNA for the CDR3 is TGTGCCAGCGGAAGGATAGGAGGCACGGACGAGCAGTACTTC. This sequence joins TRBV27 and TRBJ2-7; D might be TRBD2 (5 bases). The germline V gene encodes CDR1 MNHEY and CDR2 SMNVEV (reference sequence). Deletions cut 8 bases from V and 5 bases from J, with 19 bases between. The CDR3 extends over 14 amino acids.